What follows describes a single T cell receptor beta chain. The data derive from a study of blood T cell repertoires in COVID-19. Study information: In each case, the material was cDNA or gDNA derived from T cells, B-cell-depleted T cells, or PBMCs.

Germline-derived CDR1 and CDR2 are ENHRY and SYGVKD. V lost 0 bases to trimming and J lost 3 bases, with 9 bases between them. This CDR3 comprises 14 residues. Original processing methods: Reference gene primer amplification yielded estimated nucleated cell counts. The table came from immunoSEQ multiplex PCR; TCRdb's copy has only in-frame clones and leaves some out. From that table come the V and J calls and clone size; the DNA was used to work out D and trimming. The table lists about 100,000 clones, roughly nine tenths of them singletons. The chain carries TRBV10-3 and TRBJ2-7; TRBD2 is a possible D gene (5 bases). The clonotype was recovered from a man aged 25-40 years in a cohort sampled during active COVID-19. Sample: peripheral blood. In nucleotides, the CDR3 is TGTGCCATCAGTGAGTCGAGTGGAGGCTACGAGCAGTACTTC. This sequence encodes CAISESSGGYEQYF.